This T cell receptor (beta chain) was captured by sequencing in a study of T cell responses to AZD1222 COVID-19 vaccine. V was shortened by 2 bases and J by 4 bases, with 20 bases between the two germline ends. The germline V gene has CDR1 MDHEN and CDR2 SYDVKM. This CDR3 spans 17 amino acids. The data were produced by immunoSEQ multiplex PCR, yet TCRdb's version contains in-frame clones alone and is incomplete. This sample has about 93,000 clones, with 80% to 90% found just once. Specimen: peripheral blood, collected on day 0 of AZD1222 vaccination. This chain uses TRBV28 with TRBJ1-1, with a possible D match to TRBD1 (6 bases). This clonotype was obtained from an adult in good health. CDR3 loop: CASSLVPQGPVFTEAFF. Here the CDR3 DNA reads TGTGCCAGCAGTTTAGTCCCCCAGGGGCCGGTATTCACTGAAGCTTTCTTT. Together with reference TRBV28 and TRBJ1-1, the CDR3 gives the full variable domain: DVKVTQSSRYLVKRTGEKVFLECVQDMDHENMFWYRQDPGLGLRLIYFSYDVKMKEKGDIPEGYSVSREKKERFSLILESASTNQTSMYLCASSLVPQGPVFTEAFFGQGTRLTVV.